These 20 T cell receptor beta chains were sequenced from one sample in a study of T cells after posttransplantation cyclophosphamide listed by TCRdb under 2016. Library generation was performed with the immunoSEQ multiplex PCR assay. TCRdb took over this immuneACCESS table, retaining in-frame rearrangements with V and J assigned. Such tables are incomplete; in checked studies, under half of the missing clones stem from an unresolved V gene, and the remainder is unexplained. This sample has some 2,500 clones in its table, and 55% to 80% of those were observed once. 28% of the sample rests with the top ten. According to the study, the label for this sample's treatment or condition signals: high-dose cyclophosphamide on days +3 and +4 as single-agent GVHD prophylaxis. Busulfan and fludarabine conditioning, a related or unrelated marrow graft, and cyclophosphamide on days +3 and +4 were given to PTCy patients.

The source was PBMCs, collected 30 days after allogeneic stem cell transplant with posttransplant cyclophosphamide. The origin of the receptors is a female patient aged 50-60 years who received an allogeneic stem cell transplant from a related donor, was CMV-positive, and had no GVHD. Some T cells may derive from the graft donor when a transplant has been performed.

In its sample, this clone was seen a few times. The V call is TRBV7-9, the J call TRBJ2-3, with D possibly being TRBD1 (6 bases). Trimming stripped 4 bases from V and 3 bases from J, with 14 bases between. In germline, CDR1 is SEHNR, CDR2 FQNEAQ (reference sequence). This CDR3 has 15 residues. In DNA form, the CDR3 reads TGTGCCAGCAGCTCCTTCAGGGGCGCGACAGATACGCAGTATTTT. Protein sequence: CASSSFRGATDTQYF.

For the CDR3, the DNA is TGTGCCAGCAGCCCTCTCTACGAGCAGTACTTC. The encoded protein is CASSPLYEQYF. The gene calls are TRBV6-5 and TRBJ2-7; no definite D call. CDR1 and CDR2 (germline): MNHEY, SVGAGI. Trimming removed 6 bases from V and 3 bases from J, with 6 bases in between. The CDR3 totals 11 residues.

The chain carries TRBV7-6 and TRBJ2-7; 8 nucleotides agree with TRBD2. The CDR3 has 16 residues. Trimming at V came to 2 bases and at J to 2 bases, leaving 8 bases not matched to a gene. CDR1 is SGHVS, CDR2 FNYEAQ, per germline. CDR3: CASSLPGGAAPYEQYF. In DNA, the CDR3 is TGTGCCAGCAGCTTACCGGGGGGGGCAGCTCCCTACGAGCAGTACTTC. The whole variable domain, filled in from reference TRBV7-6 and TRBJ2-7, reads GAGVSQSPRYKVTKRGQDVALRCDPISGHVSLYWYRQALGQGPEFLTYFNYEAQQDKSGLPNDRFSAERPEGSISTLTIQRTEQRDSAMYRCASSLPGGAAPYEQYFGPGTRLTVT.

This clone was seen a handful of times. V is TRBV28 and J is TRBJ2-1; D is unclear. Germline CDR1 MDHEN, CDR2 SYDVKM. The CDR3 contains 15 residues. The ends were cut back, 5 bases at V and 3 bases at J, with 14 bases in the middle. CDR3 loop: CASSPPVIGYNEQFF. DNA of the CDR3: TGTGCCAGCAGTCCCCCTGTCATCGGCTACAATGAGCAGTTCTTC.

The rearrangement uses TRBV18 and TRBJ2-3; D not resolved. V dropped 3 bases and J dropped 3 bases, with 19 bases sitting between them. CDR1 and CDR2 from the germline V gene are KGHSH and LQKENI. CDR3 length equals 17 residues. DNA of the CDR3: TGTGCCAGCTCACCGGAGCCAGCCGTGAAACGGACAGATACGCAGTATTTT. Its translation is CASSPEPAVKRTDTQYF.

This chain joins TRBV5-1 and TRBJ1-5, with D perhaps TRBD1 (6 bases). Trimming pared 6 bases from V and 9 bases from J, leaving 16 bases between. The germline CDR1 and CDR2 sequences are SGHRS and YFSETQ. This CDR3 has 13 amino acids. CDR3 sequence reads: CASTGERGRPQHF. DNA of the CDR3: TGCGCCAGCACAGGGGAGCGCGGGCGGCCCCAGCATTTT.

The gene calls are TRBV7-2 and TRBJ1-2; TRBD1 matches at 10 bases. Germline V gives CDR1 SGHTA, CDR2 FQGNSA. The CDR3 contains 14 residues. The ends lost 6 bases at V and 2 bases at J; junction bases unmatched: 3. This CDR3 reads CASSLTGGNYGYTF. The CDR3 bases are TGTGCCAGCAGTCTGACAGGGGGCAACTATGGCTACACCTTC. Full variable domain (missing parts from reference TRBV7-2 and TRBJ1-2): GAGVSQSPSNKVTEKGKDVELRCDPISGHTALYWYRQSLGQGLEFLIYFQGNSAPDKSGLPSDRFSAERTGGSVSTLTIQRTQQEDSAVYLCASSLTGGNYGYTFGSGTRLTVV.

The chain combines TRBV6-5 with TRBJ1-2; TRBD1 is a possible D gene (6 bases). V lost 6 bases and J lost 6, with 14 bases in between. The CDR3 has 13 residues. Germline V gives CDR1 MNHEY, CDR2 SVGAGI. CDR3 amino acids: CASRLKAGDGYTF. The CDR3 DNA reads TGTGCCAGCAGGCTAAAGGCAGGGGATGGCTACACCTTC.

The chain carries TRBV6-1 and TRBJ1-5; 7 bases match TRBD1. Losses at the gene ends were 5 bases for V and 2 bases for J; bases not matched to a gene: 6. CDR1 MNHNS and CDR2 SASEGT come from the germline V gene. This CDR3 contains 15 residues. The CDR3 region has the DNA TGTGCCAGCAGTACAGGGGATTGGGGCAATCAGCCCCAGCATTTT. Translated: CASSTGDWGNQPQHF.

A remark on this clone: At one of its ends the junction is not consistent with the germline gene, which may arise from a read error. The CDR3 is CATSEGFLLRVRNSGNTIYF. As DNA, the CDR3 is TGTGCCACCAGTGAAGGGTTTTTGTTGCGTGTCCGCAACTCTGGAAACACCATATATTTT. V gene TRBV6-1 combines with J gene TRBJ1-3, with unresolved D. CDR3 length equals 20 residues. Germline CDR1 is MNHNS and CDR2 is SASEGT.

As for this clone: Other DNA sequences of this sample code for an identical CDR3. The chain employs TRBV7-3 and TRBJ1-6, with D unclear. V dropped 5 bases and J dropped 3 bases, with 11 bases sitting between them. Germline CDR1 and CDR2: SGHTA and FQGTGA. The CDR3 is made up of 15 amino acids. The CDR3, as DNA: TGTGCCAGCAGCCCCTCTTCTAACTATAATTCACCCCTCCACTTT. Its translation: CASSPSSNYNSPLHF.

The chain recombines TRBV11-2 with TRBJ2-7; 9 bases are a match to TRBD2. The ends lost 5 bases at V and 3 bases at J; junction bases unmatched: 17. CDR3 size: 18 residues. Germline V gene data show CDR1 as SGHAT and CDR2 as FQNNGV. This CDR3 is CASSALRRREGGGYEQYF. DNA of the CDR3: TGTGCCAGCAGCGCCCTCCGCAGGCGGGAGGGGGGGGGCTACGAGCAGTACTTC.

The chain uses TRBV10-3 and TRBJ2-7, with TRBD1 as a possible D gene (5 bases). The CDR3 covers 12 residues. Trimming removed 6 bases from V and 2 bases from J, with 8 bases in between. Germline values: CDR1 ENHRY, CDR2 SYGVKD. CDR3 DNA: TGTGCCATCAGGAGACAGACCTACGAGCAGTACTTC. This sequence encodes CAIRRQTYEQYF.

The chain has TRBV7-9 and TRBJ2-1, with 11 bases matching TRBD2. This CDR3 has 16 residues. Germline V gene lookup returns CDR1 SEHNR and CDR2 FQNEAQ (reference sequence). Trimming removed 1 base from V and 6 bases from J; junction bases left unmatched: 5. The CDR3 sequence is CASSLGVTSGINEQFF. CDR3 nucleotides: TGTGCCAGCAGCTTAGGAGTGACTAGCGGGATCAATGAGCAGTTCTTC.

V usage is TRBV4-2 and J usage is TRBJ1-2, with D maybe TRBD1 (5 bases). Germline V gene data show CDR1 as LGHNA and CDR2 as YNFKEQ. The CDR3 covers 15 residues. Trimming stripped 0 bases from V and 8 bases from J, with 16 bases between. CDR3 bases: TGTGCCAGCAGCCAAGATATAGGGGTGATACGGGGCTACACCTTC. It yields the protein CASSQDIGVIRGYTF.

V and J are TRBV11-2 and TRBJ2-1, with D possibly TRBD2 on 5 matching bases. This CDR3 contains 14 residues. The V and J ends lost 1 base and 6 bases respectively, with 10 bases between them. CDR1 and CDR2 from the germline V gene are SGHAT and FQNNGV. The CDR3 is CASSLVGEPNEQFF. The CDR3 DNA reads TGTGCCAGCAGCTTAGTCGGGGAACCCAATGAGCAGTTCTTC.

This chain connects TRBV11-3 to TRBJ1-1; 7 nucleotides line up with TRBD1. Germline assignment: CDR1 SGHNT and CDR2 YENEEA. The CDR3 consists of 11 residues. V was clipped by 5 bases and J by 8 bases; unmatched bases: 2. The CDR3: CASSAGQEAFF. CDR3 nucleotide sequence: TGTGCCAGCAGCGCGGGACAGGAAGCTTTCTTT.

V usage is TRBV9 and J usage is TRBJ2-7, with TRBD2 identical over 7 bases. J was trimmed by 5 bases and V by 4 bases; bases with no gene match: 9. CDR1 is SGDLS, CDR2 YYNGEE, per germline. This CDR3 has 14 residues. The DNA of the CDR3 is TGTGCCAGCAGCTTTGCGGGAGAGAATGACGAGCAGTACTTC. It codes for CASSFAGENDEQYF.

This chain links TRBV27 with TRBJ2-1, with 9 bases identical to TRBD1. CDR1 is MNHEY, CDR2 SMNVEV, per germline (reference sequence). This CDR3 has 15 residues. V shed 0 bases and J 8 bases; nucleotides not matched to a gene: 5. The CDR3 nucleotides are TGTGCCAGCAGTTTATCAAGGACAGGGGCGGATGAGCAGTTCTTC. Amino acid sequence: CASSLSRTGADEQFF.

Here the CDR3 reads CASSLEASGEQYF. CDR3 DNA: TGTGCCAGCAGCTTAGAGGCTAGCGGCGAGCAGTACTTC. The chain employs TRBV7-6 and TRBJ2-7; 7 bases are shared with TRBD2. The junction had 3 bases not matched to a gene; V was cut back by 1 base and J by 6 bases. Per the germline V gene, CDR1 is SGHVS and CDR2 is FNYEAQ. The CDR3 extends over 13 amino acids.